The 15 T cell receptor beta chains below all came from one sample that was sequenced in a study of cytomegalovirus exposure and HLA in healthy donors (TCRdb year 2017). Library preparation was by the immunoSEQ multiplex PCR assay. For the multiplex PCR, a mixture combining 60 forward primers for TCR Vbeta segments and 13 reverse primers for TCR Jbeta segments was used. The table comes from immuneACCESS by way of TCRdb, which keeps in-frame sequences with V and J called. Part of the clones is missing from these tables; in studies checked, under half for an unresolved V gene and the rest for unknown reasons. Recorded for this sample are about 170,000 clones; 82% of them occurred a single time. Of the sample, approximately 1.4% is held by the ten largest clones. The sample comprised PBMCs. These receptors all come from a girl under 18 in good health and CMV-seropositive.

The rearrangement links TRBV27 to TRBJ2-2; 9 nucleotides agree with TRBD2. Germline V gene data show CDR1 as MNHEY and CDR2 as SMNVEV (reference sequence). Trimming at V came to 2 bases and at J to 4 bases, leaving 8 bases not matched to a gene. CDR3 size: 17 residues. CDR3 coding DNA: TGTGCCAGCAGTTTAGATTTAGCGGGAGATGGCACCGGGGAGCTGTTTTTT. Translating gives CASSLDLAGDGTGELFF.

This chain connects TRBV29-1 to TRBJ2-1, with 11 bases fitting TRBD2. V was clipped by 0 bases and J by 8 bases; unmatched bases: 6. Germline V gene data show CDR1 as SQVTM and CDR2 as ANQGSEA. This CDR3 region has 15 residues. CDR3 nucleotides: TGCAGCGTTGAAGATCTTAGCGGGGGGGCCGATGAGCAGTTCTTC. Translation: CSVEDLSGGADEQFF.

The chain recombines TRBV5-4 with TRBJ2-3, with 8 positions matching TRBD1. The trim removed 3 bases at V and 4 bases at J, leaving 7 bases unmatched. CDR1 SGHNT and CDR2 YYREEE come from the germline V gene (reference sequence). This CDR3 is built from 15 residues. The CDR3 DNA is TGTGCCAGCAGCTCCCCGGACAGGGAGGCAGATACGCAGTATTTT. Translation gives CASSSPDREADTQYF.

The chain joins TRBV7-2 to TRBJ1-2; 9 bases match TRBD1. J lost 2 bases, V lost 0 bases, and 4 bases had no gene match. Germline CDR1 SGHTA, CDR2 FQGNSA. This CDR3 contains 16 residues. The CDR3 DNA reads as TGTGCCAGCAGCTTAGCCTGGACAGGGGCCAACTATGGCTACACCTTC. Its protein product is CASSLAWTGANYGYTF.

The chain combines TRBV28 with TRBJ2-3; TRBD1 aligns across 9 bases. J gave up 5 bases and V 1 base, and 10 bases lay outside the gene matches. The CDR3 extends over 17 amino acids. Per the germline V gene, CDR1 is MDHEN and CDR2 is SYDVKM. CDR3 in amino acids: CASSLYPPGQGLDTQYF. DNA of the CDR3: TGTGCCAGCAGTTTATATCCCCCGGGACAGGGATTAGATACGCAGTATTTT.

This sequence joins TRBV27 and TRBJ1-1; unclear D gene. The CDR3 is 15 amino acids. The germline gives CDR1 MNHEY, CDR2 SMNVEV (reference sequence). The ends were cut back, 5 bases at V and 6 bases at J, with 19 bases in the middle. DNA for the CDR3: TGTGCCAGCAGTCCCATAGGCATGTTCGGGGCTGAAGCTTTCTTT. Amino acids: CASSPIGMFGAEAFF.

The chain uses TRBV28 and TRBJ1-5, with 9 bases matching TRBD1. Germline V CDR1 and CDR2: MDHEN, SYDVKM. This CDR3 spans 19 amino acids. V shed 4 bases and J 5 bases; nucleotides not matched to a gene: 18. Here the CDR3 reads CASSSRGVGGTGRYQPQHF. The CDR3 DNA reads TGTGCCAGCAGTTCCCGAGGGGTTGGCGGGACAGGGCGATATCAGCCCCAGCATTTT.

The chain carries TRBV29-1 and TRBJ2-3; 8 bases are shared with TRBD2. The length of the CDR3 is 15 residues. Germline values: CDR1 SQVTM, CDR2 ANQGSEA. The trim removed 7 bases at V and 3 bases at J, leaving 12 bases unmatched. The CDR3 sequence: CSASGGPWRTDTQYF. The CDR3 region has the DNA TGCAGCGCCTCGGGAGGGCCCTGGAGAACAGATACGCAGTATTTT.

The chain employs TRBV6-1 and TRBJ2-7; D is possibly TRBD1 (5 bases). From germline, CDR1 is MNHNS and CDR2 SASEGT. Trimming pared 5 bases from V and 2 bases from J, leaving 16 bases between. The CDR3 totals 15 residues. For the CDR3, the DNA is TGTGCCAGCAGTCAAGGGGCCCCCTTGGCCTACGAGCAGTACTTC. Translation gives CASSQGAPLAYEQYF.

In this sample, this clone turned up a few times. The genes are TRBV19 and TRBJ2-7, with TRBD2 matching over 9 bases. Unmatched junction bases numbered 2, after V lost 4 bases and J lost 4 bases. CDR3 length equals 13 residues. Germline V gene data show CDR1 as LNHDA and CDR2 as SQIVND (reference sequence). The CDR3 region has the DNA TGTGCCAGTAGTACGGGACTAGCATACGAGCAGTACTTC. This encodes CASSTGLAYEQYF. The whole variable domain, remainder taken from reference TRBV19 and TRBJ2-7, is DGGITQSPKYLFRKEGQNVTLSCEQNLNHDAMYWYRQDPGQGLRLIYYSQIVNDFQKGDIAEGYSVSREKKESFPLTVTSAQKNPTAFYLCASSTGLAYEQYFGPGTRLTVT.

The rearrangement uses TRBV2 and TRBJ1-2; 10 bases map to TRBD1. This CDR3 comprises 15 residues. The V segment lost 2 bases and the J segment 5 bases; nucleotides outside the gene matches: 5. Germline V gene data show CDR1 as SNHLY and CDR2 as FYNNEI. The CDR3 DNA reads TGTGCCAGCAGTGAAACGTGGGACAGGGGATATGGCTACACCTTC. As protein: CASSETWDRGYGYTF.

The chain recombines TRBV7-9 with TRBJ2-7; TRBD2 matches 7 bases. The CDR3 consists of 13 residues. Germline V CDR1 and CDR2: SEHNR, FQNEAQ (reference sequence). V was clipped by 5 bases and J by 6 bases; unmatched bases: 7. The CDR3 loop is CASSPPTSPEQYF. Here the CDR3 DNA reads TGTGCCAGCAGCCCCCCGACTAGCCCCGAGCAGTACTTC.

V and J are TRBV6-5 and TRBJ2-2, with a weak D call TRBD2 (5 bases). The germline CDR1 and CDR2 sequences are MNHEY and SVGAGI. Trimming took off 6 bases at V and 2 bases at J, with 13 bases between the two ends. CDR3 length equals 15 residues. The CDR3 nucleotides are TGTGCCAGCAGAAGACCCGGGGTCAACACCGGGGAGCTGTTTTTT. It encodes CASRRPGVNTGELFF.

V usage is TRBV28 and J usage is TRBJ2-5, with D maybe TRBD2 (6 bases). Germline V gene sequence: CDR1 MDHEN, CDR2 SYDVKM. The CDR3 consists of 13 residues. Trimming cost V 6 bases and J 3 bases, with 11 bases left between them. The DNA of the CDR3 is TGTGCCAGCAGGGAGGGTGTAAAAGAGACCCAGTACTTC. The encoded protein is CASREGVKETQYF.

This clone was picked up a small number of times. The V gene is TRBV27, the J gene TRBJ2-6; 7 positions match TRBD2. With 8 bases clipped from V and 0 bases from J, the junction kept 7 bases outside the gene matches. Germline V gene lookup returns CDR1 MNHEY and CDR2 SMNVEV (reference sequence). CDR3 length equals 16 residues. CDR3 sequence (DNA): TGTGCCAGCTGGGGGGGGACCCGCTCTGGGGCCAACGTCCTGACTTTC. This codes for CASWGGTRSGANVLTF.